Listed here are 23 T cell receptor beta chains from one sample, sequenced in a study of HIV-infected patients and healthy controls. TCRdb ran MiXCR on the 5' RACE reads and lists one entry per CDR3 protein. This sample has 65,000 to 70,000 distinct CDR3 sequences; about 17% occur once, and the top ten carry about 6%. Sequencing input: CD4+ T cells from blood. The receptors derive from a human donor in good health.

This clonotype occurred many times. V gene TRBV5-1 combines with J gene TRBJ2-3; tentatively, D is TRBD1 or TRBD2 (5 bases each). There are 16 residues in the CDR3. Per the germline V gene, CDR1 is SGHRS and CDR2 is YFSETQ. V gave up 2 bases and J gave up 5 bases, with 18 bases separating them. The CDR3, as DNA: TGCGCCAGCAGCTTTACGGGGCCATCGGCCGGAGATACGCAGTATTTT. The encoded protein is CASSFTGPSAGDTQYF.

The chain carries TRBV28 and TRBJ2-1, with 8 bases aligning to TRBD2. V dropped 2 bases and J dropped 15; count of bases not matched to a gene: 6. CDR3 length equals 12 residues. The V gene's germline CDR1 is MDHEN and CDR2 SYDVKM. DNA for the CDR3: TGTGCCAGCAGTTTACCGGGGGGGCCTTTGTTCTTC. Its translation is CASSLPGGPLFF.

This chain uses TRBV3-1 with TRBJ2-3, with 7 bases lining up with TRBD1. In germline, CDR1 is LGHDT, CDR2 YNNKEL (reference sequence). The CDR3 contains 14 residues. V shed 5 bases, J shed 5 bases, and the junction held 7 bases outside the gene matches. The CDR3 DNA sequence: TGTGCCAGCAGCGTGACAGGGACAATAGATACGCAGTATTTT. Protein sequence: CASSVTGTIDTQYF.

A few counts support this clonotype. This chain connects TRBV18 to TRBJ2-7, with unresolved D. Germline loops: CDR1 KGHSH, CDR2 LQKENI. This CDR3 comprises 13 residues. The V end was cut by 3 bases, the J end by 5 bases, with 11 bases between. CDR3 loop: CASSPRSEHEQYF. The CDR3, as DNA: TGTGCCAGCTCACCCCGCTCCGAACACGAGCAGTACTTC.

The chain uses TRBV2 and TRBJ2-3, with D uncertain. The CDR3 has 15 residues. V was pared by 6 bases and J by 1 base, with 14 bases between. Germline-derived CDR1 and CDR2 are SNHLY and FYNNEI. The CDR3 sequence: CASSSKLSGTDTQYF. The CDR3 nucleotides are TGTGCCAGCAGCTCTAAACTCTCGGGCACAGATACGCAGTATTTT.

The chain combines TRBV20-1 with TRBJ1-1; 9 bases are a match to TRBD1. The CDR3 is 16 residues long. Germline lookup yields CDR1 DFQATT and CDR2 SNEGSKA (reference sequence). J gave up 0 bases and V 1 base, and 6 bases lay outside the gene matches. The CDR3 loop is CSARGNRDRVNTEAFF. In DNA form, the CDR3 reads TGCAGTGCTAGAGGTAACCGGGACAGGGTGAACACTGAAGCTTTCTTT.

The CDR3 sequence is CASRTRSGAQETQYF. CDR3 nucleotides: TGTGCCAGCAGAACCCGAAGCGGGGCGCAAGAGACCCAGTACTTC. This sequence joins TRBV28 and TRBJ2-5; 7 bases are a match to TRBD2. The CDR3 has 15 amino acids. CDR1 is MDHEN, CDR2 SYDVKM, per germline. V was pared by 6 bases and J by 2 bases, with 9 bases of the junction left unmatched.

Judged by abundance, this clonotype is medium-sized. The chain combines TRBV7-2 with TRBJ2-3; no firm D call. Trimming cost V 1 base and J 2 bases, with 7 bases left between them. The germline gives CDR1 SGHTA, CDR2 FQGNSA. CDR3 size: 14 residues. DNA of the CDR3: TGTGCCAGCAGCTTAGGGGCGGTCACAGATACGCAGTATTTT. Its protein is CASSLGAVTDTQYF.

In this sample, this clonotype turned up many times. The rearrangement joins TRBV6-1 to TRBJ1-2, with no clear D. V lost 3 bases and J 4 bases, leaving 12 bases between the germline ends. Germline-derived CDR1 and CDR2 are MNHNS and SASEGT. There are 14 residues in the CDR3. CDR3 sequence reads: CASSEEQLIYGYTF. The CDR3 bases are TGTGCCAGCAGTGAGGAACAACTAATCTATGGCTACACCTTC.

CDR3 in DNA: TGTGCCAGCATCCCGACAGGGAGTGGGCTTTATAGCAATCAGCCCCAGCATTTT. Translation: CASIPTGSGLYSNQPQHF. The V and J genes are TRBV6-1 and TRBJ1-5; 7 bases line up with TRBD1. Germline lookup yields CDR1 MNHNS and CDR2 SASEGT. Losses at the gene ends were 7 bases for V and 0 bases for J; bases not matched to a gene: 15. CDR3 length: 18 amino acids.

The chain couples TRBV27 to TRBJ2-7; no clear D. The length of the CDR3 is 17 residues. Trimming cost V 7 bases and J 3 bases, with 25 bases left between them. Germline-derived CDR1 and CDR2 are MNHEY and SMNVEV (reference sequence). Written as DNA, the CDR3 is TGTGCCAGCACCCCCCGGGTCGGCAAAGGAGAGTTCTACGAGCAGTACTTC. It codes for CASTPRVGKGEFYEQYF.

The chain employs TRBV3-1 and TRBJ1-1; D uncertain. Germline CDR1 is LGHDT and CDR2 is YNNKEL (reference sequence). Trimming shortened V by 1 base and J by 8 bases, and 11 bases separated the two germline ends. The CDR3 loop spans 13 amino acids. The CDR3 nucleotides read TGTGCCAGCAGCCAAGCGGTTCCTGACGAAGCTTTCTTT. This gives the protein CASSQAVPDEAFF.

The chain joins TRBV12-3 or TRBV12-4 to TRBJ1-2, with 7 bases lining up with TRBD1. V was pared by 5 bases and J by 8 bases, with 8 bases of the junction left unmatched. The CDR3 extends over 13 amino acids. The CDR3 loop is CASSLRQGYGYTF. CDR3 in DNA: TGTGCCAGCAGTCTACGACAGGGTTACGGCTACACCTTC.

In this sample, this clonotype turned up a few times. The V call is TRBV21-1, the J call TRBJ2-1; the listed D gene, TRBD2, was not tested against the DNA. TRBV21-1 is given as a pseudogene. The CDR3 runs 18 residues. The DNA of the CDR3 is TGTGCCAGCAGCGTATATAGCGGGGGGGCTGGTTCCTACAATGAGCAGTTCTTC. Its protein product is CASSVYSGGAGSYNEQFF.

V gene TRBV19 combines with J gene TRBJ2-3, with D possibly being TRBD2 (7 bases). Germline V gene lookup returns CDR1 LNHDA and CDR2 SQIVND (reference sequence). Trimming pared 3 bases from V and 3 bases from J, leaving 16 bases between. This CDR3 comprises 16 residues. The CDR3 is CASSMYGGLGTDTQYF. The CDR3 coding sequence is TGTGCCAGTAGTATGTACGGGGGGCTTGGAACAGATACGCAGTATTTT.

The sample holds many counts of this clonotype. The CDR3 reads CASSKYRGGSSGNTIYF. The CDR3, as DNA: TGTGCCAGCTCAAAATATCGGGGCGGCAGCTCTGGAAACACCATATATTTT. The chain carries TRBV6-2 or TRBV6-3 and TRBJ1-3; D possibly corresponds to TRBD1 (5 bases). Germline CDR1 reads MNHEY; CDR2 reads SVGEGT. The CDR3 runs to 17 residues. Trimming stripped 8 bases from V and 0 bases from J, with 20 bases between.

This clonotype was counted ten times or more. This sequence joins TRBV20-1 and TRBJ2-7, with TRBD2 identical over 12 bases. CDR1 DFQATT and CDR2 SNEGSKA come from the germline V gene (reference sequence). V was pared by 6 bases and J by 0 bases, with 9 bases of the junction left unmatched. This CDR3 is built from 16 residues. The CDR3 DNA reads TGCAGTGCCACGGGACTAGCGGGCGTGAGCTCCTACGAGCAGTACTTC. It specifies CSATGLAGVSSYEQYF.

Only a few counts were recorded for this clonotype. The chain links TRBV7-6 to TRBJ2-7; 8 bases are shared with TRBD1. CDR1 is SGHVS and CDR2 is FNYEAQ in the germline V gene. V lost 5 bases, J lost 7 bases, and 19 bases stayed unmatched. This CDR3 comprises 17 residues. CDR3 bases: TGTGCCAGCAGCCCGCCGCCCTACAGGGGGGAGGCGAGGGAGCAGTACTTC. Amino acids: CASSPPPYRGEAREQYF.

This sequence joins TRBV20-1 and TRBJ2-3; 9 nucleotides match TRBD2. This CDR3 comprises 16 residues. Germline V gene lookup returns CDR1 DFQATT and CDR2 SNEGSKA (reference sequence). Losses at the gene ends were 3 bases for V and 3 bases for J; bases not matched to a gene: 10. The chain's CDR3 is CSASGLARNRTDTQYF. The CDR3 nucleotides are TGCAGTGCTAGCGGACTAGCGAGAAATAGAACAGATACGCAGTATTTT.

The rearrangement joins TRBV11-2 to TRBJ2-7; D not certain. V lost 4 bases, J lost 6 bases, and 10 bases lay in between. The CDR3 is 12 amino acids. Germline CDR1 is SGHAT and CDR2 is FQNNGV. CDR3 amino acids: CASSYATGEQYF. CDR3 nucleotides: TGTGCCAGCAGCTACGCAACTGGCGAGCAGTACTTC.

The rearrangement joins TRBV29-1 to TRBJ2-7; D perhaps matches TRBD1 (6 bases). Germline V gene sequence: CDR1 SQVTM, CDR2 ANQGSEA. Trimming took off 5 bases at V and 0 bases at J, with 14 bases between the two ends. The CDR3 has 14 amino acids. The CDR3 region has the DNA TGCAGCGTTTACACCGGGACACCCTCCTACGAGCAGTACTTC. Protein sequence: CSVYTGTPSYEQYF.

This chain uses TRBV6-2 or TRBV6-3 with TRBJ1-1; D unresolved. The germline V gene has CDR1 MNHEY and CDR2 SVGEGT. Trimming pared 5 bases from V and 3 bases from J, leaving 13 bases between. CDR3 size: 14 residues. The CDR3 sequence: CASSPHRRDTEAFF. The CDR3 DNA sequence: TGTGCCAGCAGTCCTCACCGTCGGGACACTGAAGCTTTCTTT.

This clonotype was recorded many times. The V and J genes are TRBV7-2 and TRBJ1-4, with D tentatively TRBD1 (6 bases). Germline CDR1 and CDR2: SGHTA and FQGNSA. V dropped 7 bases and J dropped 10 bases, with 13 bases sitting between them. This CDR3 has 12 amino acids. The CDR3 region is CASTQGSGKLFF. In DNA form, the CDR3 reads TGTGCCAGCACCCAGGGGAGCGGAAAACTGTTTTTT.